The T cell receptor (beta chain) under discussion was sequenced for a study of Siglec-9 on CD8 T cells in melanoma. This CDR3 is built from 15 residues. CDR1 is SEHNR, CDR2 FQNEAQ, per germline (reference sequence). Deletions cut 1 base from V and 0 bases from J, with 8 bases between. Measured with immunoSEQ multiplex PCR; TCRdb has only the in-frame clones, and not every one. The sample carries more than 30,000 clones, more than 65% recorded once. This receptor was identified in a human donor in good health. The rearrangement links TRBV7-9 to TRBJ2-3; D is ambiguous. Material: Siglec-9- CD8+ T cells sorted from blood. CDR3 loop: CASSLVDRSTDTQYF. In DNA form, the CDR3 reads TGTGCCAGCAGCTTAGTCGACCGCAGCACAGATACGCAGTATTTT.